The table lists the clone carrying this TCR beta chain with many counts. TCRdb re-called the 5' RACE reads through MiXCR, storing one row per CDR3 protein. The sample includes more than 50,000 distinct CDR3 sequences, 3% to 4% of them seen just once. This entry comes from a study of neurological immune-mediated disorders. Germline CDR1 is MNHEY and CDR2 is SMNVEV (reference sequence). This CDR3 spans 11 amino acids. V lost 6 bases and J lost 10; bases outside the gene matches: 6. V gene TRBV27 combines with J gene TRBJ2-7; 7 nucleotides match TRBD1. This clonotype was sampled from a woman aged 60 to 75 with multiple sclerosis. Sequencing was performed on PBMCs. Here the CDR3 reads CASRTGTAQYF. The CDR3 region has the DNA TGTGCCAGCAGAACCGGGACAGCCCAGTACTTC.